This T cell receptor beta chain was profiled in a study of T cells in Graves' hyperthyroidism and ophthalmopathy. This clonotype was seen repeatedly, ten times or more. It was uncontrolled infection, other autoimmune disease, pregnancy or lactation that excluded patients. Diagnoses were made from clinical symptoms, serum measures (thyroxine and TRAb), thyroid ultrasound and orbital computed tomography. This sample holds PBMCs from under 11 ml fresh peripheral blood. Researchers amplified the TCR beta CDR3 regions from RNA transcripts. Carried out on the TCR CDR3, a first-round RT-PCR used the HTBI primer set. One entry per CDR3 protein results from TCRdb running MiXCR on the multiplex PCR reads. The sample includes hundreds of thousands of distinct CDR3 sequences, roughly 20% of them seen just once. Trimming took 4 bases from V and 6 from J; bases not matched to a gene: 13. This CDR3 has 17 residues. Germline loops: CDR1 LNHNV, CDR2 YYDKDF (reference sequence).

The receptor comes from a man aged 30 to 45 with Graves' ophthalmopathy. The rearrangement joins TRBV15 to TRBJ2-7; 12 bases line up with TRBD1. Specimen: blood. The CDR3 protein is CATSNRDRGRESAEQYF. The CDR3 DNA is TGTGCCACCAGCAACCGGGACAGGGGGCGCGAATCCGCCGAGCAGTACTTC.